This passage covers 32 T cell receptor beta chains from one sample sequenced in a study of identifying expanded T cells in peripheral blood. Clones were sequenced by immunoSEQ multiplex PCR, and TCRdb holds only the in-frame ones, with some missing. The sample includes around 120,000 clones, about 89% of them seen just once. Sequenced material: blood. The source of these receptors is a person aged 18 to 70 in good health.

The genes are TRBV4-3 and TRBJ2-3; TRBD1 is a possible D gene (6 bases). Germline values: CDR1 LGHNA, CDR2 YSLEER. The CDR3 extends over 14 amino acids. V was shortened by 3 bases and J by 4 bases, with 11 bases between the two germline ends. The CDR3 DNA is TGCGCCAGCAGCCAGGGTAGACAGGCAGATACGCAGTATTTT. As protein: CASSQGRQADTQYF.

The chain employs TRBV27 and TRBJ2-1; 13 bases are a match to TRBD2. Trimming removed 5 bases from V and 8 bases from J; junction bases left unmatched: 15. Germline CDR1 and CDR2: MNHEY and SMNVEV (reference sequence). The CDR3 length is 18 residues. CDR3 region: CASSGTGTSGIPRDEQFF. CDR3 coding DNA: TGTGCCAGCAGTGGGACAGGGACTAGCGGGATCCCCCGCGATGAGCAGTTCTTC.

This chain joins TRBV7-2 and TRBJ2-7, with D uncertain. The length of the CDR3 is 13 residues. Germline assignment: CDR1 SGHTA and CDR2 FQGNSA. Trimming removed 1 base at V and 2 bases at J, with 6 bases between. The CDR3 DNA follows: TGTGCCAGCAGCTTAGAGCCCCCCTACGAGCAGTACTTC. Translated: CASSLEPPYEQYF.

The chain joins TRBV4-3 to TRBJ2-3, with D maybe TRBD2 (5 bases). Germline lookup yields CDR1 LGHNA and CDR2 YSLEER. The CDR3 is 13 amino acids. The V end lost 5 bases, the J end lost 3 bases, and 9 bases lay between the germline ends. The CDR3: CASSELVTDTQYF. In DNA form, the CDR3 reads TGCGCCAGCAGCGAACTAGTTACAGATACGCAGTATTTT.

The gene calls are TRBV4-3 and TRBJ2-7; the match to TRBD1 covers 7 bases. V shed 3 bases and J 2 bases; nucleotides not matched to a gene: 10. The germline V gene has CDR1 LGHNA and CDR2 YSLEER. The CDR3 totals 16 residues. The chain's CDR3 is CASSQIEGQLPYEQYF. The DNA of the CDR3 is TGCGCCAGCAGCCAGATCGAGGGACAGCTCCCCTACGAGCAGTACTTC.

The rearrangement links TRBV5-1 to TRBJ2-3, with 15 positions matching TRBD2. Germline-derived CDR1 and CDR2 are SGHRS and YFSETQ. The V and J ends lost 7 bases and 5 bases, in that order; junction bases with no gene match: 14. The CDR3 totals 18 residues. As DNA, the CDR3 is TGCGCCAGCCAGAGGACTAGCGGGGGGGCGTGGGGTTTAGATACGCAGTATTTT. Residues: CASQRTSGGAWGLDTQYF. Full variable domain (outside the CDR3, taken from reference TRBV5-1 and TRBJ2-3): KAGVTQTPRYLIKTRGQQVTLSCSPISGHRSVSWYQQTPGQGLQFLFEYFSETQRNKGNFPGRFSGRQFSNSRSEMNVSTLELGDSALYLCASQRTSGGAWGLDTQYFGPGTRLTVL.

This sequence joins TRBV5-1 and TRBJ2-5; TRBD2 matches at 15 bases. Germline V lookup: CDR1 SGHRS, CDR2 YFSETQ. The CDR3 is 15 residues long. V lost 6 bases, J lost 4 bases, and 4 bases stayed unmatched. CDR3 residues: CASKEGLAGGETQYF. For the CDR3, the DNA is TGCGCCAGCAAAGAGGGACTAGCGGGGGGAGAGACCCAGTACTTC. Based on the CDR3 plus reference TRBV5-1 and TRBJ2-5, the full variable domain is KAGVTQTPRYLIKTRGQQVTLSCSPISGHRSVSWYQQTPGQGLQFLFEYFSETQRNKGNFPGRFSGRQFSNSRSEMNVSTLELGDSALYLCASKEGLAGGETQYFGPGTRLLVL.

The rearrangement joins TRBV28 to TRBJ1-2; D is perhaps TRBD1 (5 bases). The germline V gene encodes CDR1 MDHEN and CDR2 SYDVKM. V shed 2 bases and J shed 8 bases, with 12 bases lying between them. CDR3 length: 13 amino acids. The DNA of the CDR3 is TGTGCCAGCAGTTTAGCGGCGGAGGGGGGCTACACCTTC. Translated, it gives CASSLAAEGGYTF.

This chain joins TRBV21-1 and TRBJ2-3; TRBD1, the D gene given by the table, was not confirmed from the DNA. TRBV21-1 is a documented pseudogene. The CDR3 is 19 residues long. In nucleotides, the CDR3 is TGTGCCAGCAGCAAAGAGGACAGAGCGAAATTATCATACACAGATACGCAGTATTTT. Its translation: CASSKEDRAKLSYTDTQYF.

The V call is TRBV4-1, the J call TRBJ2-1; 9 nucleotides match TRBD2. The CDR3 sequence is 18 residues long. Germline lookup yields CDR1 MGHRA and CDR2 YSYEKL. The trim removed 0 bases at V and 3 bases at J, leaving 9 bases unmatched. For the CDR3, the DNA is TGCGCCAGCAGCCAAGATGCTCCCTCAGCGGGGGGCTACAATGAGCAGTTCTTC. Protein sequence: CASSQDAPSAGGYNEQFF.

The chain links TRBV27 to TRBJ1-1; D possibly corresponds to TRBD1 (6 bases). The CDR3 sequence is 18 residues long. Trimming removed 6 bases from V and 1 base from J, with 24 bases in between. Germline V gives CDR1 MNHEY, CDR2 SMNVEV (reference sequence). CDR3 protein: CASRNLTGIVLGNTEAFF. CDR3 in DNA: TGTGCCAGCAGAAACCTAACAGGGATAGTTCTAGGGAACACTGAAGCTTTCTTT.

The chain carries TRBV5-1 and TRBJ1-2, with 7 bases matching TRBD1. The CDR3 is 14 residues long. V gave up 4 bases and J gave up 1 base; unmatched junction bases: 4. Germline V CDR1 and CDR2: SGHRS, YFSETQ. The CDR3 nucleotides read TGCGCCAGCAGCCAGGGGGTGAATAACTATGGCTACACCTTC. It translates to CASSQGVNNYGYTF.

J is TRBJ2-5 and V is TRBV19; 8 bases line up with TRBD1. The closer fit of TRBJ2-7 to the DNA end suggests the J call may be wrong. CDR1 and CDR2 from the germline V gene are LNHDA and SQIVND (reference sequence). This CDR3 region has 15 residues. The CDR3 coding sequence is TGTGCCAGTAGTATACAACAGGGGGTTTCCTACGAGCAGTACTTC. It specifies CASSIQQGVSYEQYF.

The gene calls are TRBV25-1 and TRBJ1-2; 10 bases line up with TRBD1. The ends lost 6 bases at V and 8 bases at J; junction bases unmatched: 6. This CDR3 comprises 13 residues. CDR1 MGHDK and CDR2 SYGVNS come from the germline V gene. CDR3 amino acids: CASSLGTGVGYTF. CDR3 bases: TGTGCCAGCAGCCTCGGGACAGGGGTAGGCTACACCTTC.

V is TRBV7-3 and J is TRBJ2-5, with D possibly TRBD2 on 6 matching bases. Trimming left V 5 bases short and J 2 bases short, with 9 bases between. The CDR3 sequence is 13 residues long. From germline, CDR1 is SGHTA and CDR2 FQGTGA. Written as DNA, the CDR3 is TGTGCCAGCAGCGCGGGACTGCAAGAGACCCAGTACTTC. Translation gives CASSAGLQETQYF.

V usage is TRBV29-1 and J usage is TRBJ1-2; D remains ambiguous. The CDR3 spans 12 residues. The germline V gene encodes CDR1 SQVTM and CDR2 ANQGSEA. V was trimmed by 1 base and J by 7 bases, leaving 10 bases between them. The CDR3 DNA reads TGCAGCGTTGAAGGGGCAGAGGGTGGCTACACCTTC. It yields the protein CSVEGAEGGYTF.

This clone has more than one count but fewer than ten. The V gene is TRBV28, the J gene TRBJ1-2, with D unresolved. V was cut by 3 bases and J by 7 bases, with 12 bases left in between. CDR1 and CDR2 from the germline V gene are MDHEN and SYDVKM. The CDR3 length is 13 residues. CDR3 in amino acids: CASSFPGLGGYTF. In DNA form, the CDR3 reads TGTGCCAGCAGTTTTCCCGGGTTGGGTGGCTACACCTTC.

V is TRBV18 and J is TRBJ2-5; D gene uncertain. The tail of the sequence fits TRBJ2-7 better, so the J call may be wrong. This CDR3 has 15 residues. Germline CDR1 is KGHSH and CDR2 is LQKENI. The CDR3 sequence is CASSPPGPLRNEQYF. CDR3 bases: TGTGCCAGCTCACCCCCGGGCCCTCTAAGGAACGAGCAGTACTTC.

The chain links TRBV9 to TRBJ1-1; 7 bases match TRBD1. The CDR3 has 12 residues. Looked up from germline, CDR1 is SGDLS and CDR2 is YYNGEE. V dropped 7 bases and J dropped 4; count of bases not matched to a gene: 4. The CDR3, as DNA: TGTGCCAGCGGGACAGCTCGCACTGAAGCTTTCTTT. Translation gives CASGTARTEAFF.

V is TRBV20-1 and J is TRBJ1-1, with D maybe TRBD1 (5 bases). Trimming left V 4 bases short and J 3 bases short, with 6 bases between. The germline V gene encodes CDR1 DFQATT and CDR2 SNEGSKA (reference sequence). The CDR3 runs 11 residues. CDR3 loop: CSATGYTEAFF. The CDR3 DNA reads TGCAGTGCTACAGGGTACACTGAAGCTTTCTTT.

The chain combines TRBV23-1 with TRBJ2-3; the D gene is possibly TRBD2 (7 bases). TRBV23-1 is labeled an ORF, and its function is uncertain. This CDR3 contains 16 residues. Trimming stripped 8 bases from V and 5 bases from J, with 23 bases between. The CDR3 spells CASPNRGGSDRDTQYF. The CDR3 coding sequence is TGCGCCAGCCCCAATCGCGGGGGCTCGGATAGAGATACGCAGTATTTT.

The chain combines TRBV7-8 with TRBJ2-7; a weak D match, TRBD1 (6 bases). CDR1 and CDR2 from the germline V gene are SGHVS and FQNEAQ. CDR3 length equals 18 residues. V gave up 0 bases and J gave up 3 bases, with 21 bases separating them. CDR3 protein: CASSLAGIIIQGHYEQYF. The DNA of the CDR3 is TGTGCCAGCAGCTTAGCGGGTATTATAATTCAGGGACACTACGAGCAGTACTTC.

V and J are TRBV13 and TRBJ2-3; TRBD2 aligns across 8 bases. The CDR3 spans 17 residues. Trimming cost V 4 bases and J 5 bases; bases outside gene matches: 14. Germline V lookup: CDR1 PRHDT, CDR2 FYEKMQ (reference sequence). The CDR3 here is CASSSPGLGEHGDTQYF. The CDR3 bases are TGTGCCAGCAGCTCCCCGGGACTAGGGGAACATGGAGATACGCAGTATTTT.

The chain links TRBV27 to TRBJ2-7; maybe TRBD1 (5 bases). Trimming removed 6 bases from V and 0 bases from J, with 12 bases in between. CDR1 and CDR2 (germline): MNHEY, SMNVEV (reference sequence). This CDR3 has 14 residues. The CDR3 is CASSQGFGSYEQYF. For the CDR3, the DNA is TGTGCCAGCAGCCAGGGATTTGGCTCCTACGAGCAGTACTTC.

The chain links TRBV5-4 to TRBJ1-5; D remains unclear. The germline V gene encodes CDR1 SGHNT and CDR2 YYREEE (reference sequence). The CDR3 is 16 residues long. The ends were cut back, 4 bases at V and 3 bases at J, with 17 bases in the middle. The CDR3 region is CASSNAPDGPNQPQHF. Written as DNA, the CDR3 is TGTGCCAGCAGCAACGCTCCGGACGGCCCCAATCAGCCCCAGCATTTT.

V is TRBV15 and J is TRBJ2-1; 10 nucleotides match TRBD2. Unmatched junction bases numbered 9, after V lost 0 bases and J lost 7 bases. In germline, CDR1 is LNHNV, CDR2 YYDKDF (reference sequence). The CDR3 is 17 residues long. CDR3 sequence: CATSRESVQRGGNEQFF. In nucleotides, the CDR3 is TGTGCCACCAGCAGAGAGTCGGTCCAGCGGGGGGGTAATGAGCAGTTCTTC.

The V gene is TRBV7-8, the J gene TRBJ2-1, with 10 bases identical to TRBD2. The CDR3 totals 17 residues. Germline V CDR1 and CDR2: SGHVS, FQNEAQ. The V gene end was trimmed by 9 bases and the J gene end by 2 bases; junction bases not matched to a gene: 13. In nucleotides, the CDR3 is TGTGCCAGTTCGGGGTTTCCTAGCGGGGGTGCCTACAATGAGCAGTTCTTC. Translated, it gives CASSGFPSGGAYNEQFF.

The chain joins TRBV27 to TRBJ1-2, with 8 nucleotides matching TRBD1. The CDR3 spans 13 residues. Germline V gives CDR1 MNHEY, CDR2 SMNVEV (reference sequence). Trimming cost V 6 bases and J 4 bases; bases outside gene matches: 4. CDR3 sequence: CASRATGGYGYTF. In DNA, the CDR3 is TGTGCCAGCAGAGCTACAGGGGGCTATGGCTACACCTTC.

This clone was detected once. This sequence joins TRBV19 and TRBJ1-6; D call uncertain. Germline V lookup: CDR1 LNHDA, CDR2 SQIVND (reference sequence). V was shortened by 3 bases and J by 10 bases, with 10 bases between the two germline ends. The CDR3 consists of 13 residues. The CDR3 reads CASSIFSSSPLHF. CDR3 DNA: TGTGCCAGTAGTATTTTCTCGTCCTCACCCCTCCACTTT.

The chain employs TRBV11-2 and TRBJ2-2; D is possibly TRBD1 (8 bases). In germline, CDR1 is SGHAT, CDR2 FQNNGV. The CDR3 is 13 amino acids. Trimming shortened V by 5 bases and J by 15 bases, and 19 bases separated the two germline ends. CDR3: CASSDGQGRGVFF. Written as DNA, the CDR3 is TGTGCCAGCAGCGACGGACAGGGTCGGGGGGTGTTTTTT.

This clone was detected only once. This rearrangement joins TRBV6-6 to TRBJ1-5, with D uncertain. V was trimmed by 3 bases and J by 0 bases, leaving 9 bases between them. Germline V gives CDR1 MNHNY, CDR2 SVGAGI (reference sequence). CDR3 size: 15 residues. The chain's CDR3 is CASSYGVPSNQPQHF. CDR3 nucleotides: TGTGCCAGCAGTTATGGGGTTCCTAGCAATCAGCCCCAGCATTTT.

The count of this clone is one. The chain uses TRBV7-2 and TRBJ1-3; D is unresolved. The germline V gene has CDR1 SGHTA and CDR2 FQGNSA. Trimming removed 0 bases at V and 0 bases at J, with 9 bases between. The CDR3 totals 16 residues. Here the CDR3 reads CASSLAPGVSGNTIYF. The CDR3, as DNA: TGTGCCAGCAGCTTAGCGCCCGGGGTCTCTGGAAACACCATATATTTT.